Included here is one TCR beta chain sequence, with context. There are a few counts of this clone. Its antigen specificity is not known. No clone much larger than this one lies a single base away; base qualities are absent. In total, approximately 610 healthy bone marrow donors made up the cohort. At the time of sampling, all cohort members were nominally healthy, though unrecorded immune exposures were likely present. The donor was CMV seronegative and belonged to the group of approximately 320 seronegative cohort members. A peripheral blood sample was provided by each donor, and peripheral blood mononuclear cells were used for TCR beta sequencing. Genomic DNA extraction from the blood cell samples was performed with the Qiagen DNeasy Blood Extraction Kit. The data were taken from a study of cytomegalovirus exposure and HLA in healthy donors (dated by TCRdb to about 2017). For the wider study: In an earlier analysis of some 610 of the donors, about 260 Gb of sequence data and 120 million or so unique TCR beta sequences from about 179 million T cells were reported. The number of donors typed differed by locus, with about 620-630 for A, B, C, DRB1 and DQB1, around 520 for DQA1, 606 for DPA1, and 400 to 490 for DPB1. The study was designed to test whether signatures of past pathogen exposure could be identified by cataloging public T cell receptors. The study used immunosequencing to profile the T cell repertoires of some 600 subjects and linked those repertoires to cytomegalovirus serostatus. A later genetic analysis used genome-wide SNP genotypes for about three fifths of the 666 donors, treating that subset as a discovery cohort. Of the approximately 400 genotyped donors, approximately 82% fell in the genetic ancestry cluster associated with self-reported Caucasian donors. In the later analysis, no new phenotypic data were used to find candidate immune exposures; instead, reliance was placed on TCR beta sequences and their occurrence across donors. All discovery cohort repertoires had been generated using a single sequencing platform. Among about 410 genotyped donors of the cohort, an average of around 240,000 unique TCR beta nucleotide sequences was sequenced per donor, of which about 18% were non-productive. A separate validation cohort of roughly 110 different subjects was used in addition to the approximately 610-subject first cohort. An earlier analysis of about 620 of the donors applied high-throughput TCR beta sequencing to assess whether each TCR beta V gene segment acted as functional or pseudogenic. Donor age, sex, ethnicity and CMV serostatus were compiled together with the repertoire data. Approximately 310 gigabases of sequencing data and approximately 93 million unique TCR sequences were included in an early release covering around 650 HLA-typed donors. Four to six DR-DQ haplotypes were handled as single units for association and clustering because linkage in the cohort was strong. Both class I and class II loci were covered by HLA typing, at four-digit resolution. To study patterns of TCR occurrence, a later analysis re-analyzed previously published TCR beta repertoires from 600 to 750 donors and added high-resolution HLA genotyping. High-throughput TCR immunosequencing, statistical association of individual TCRs with disease status, and machine learning were combined to predict cytomegalovirus infection status.

General findings and caveats noted by the study authors: In a later analysis, most CMV-associated TCR beta chains were found to appear HLA-restricted, with HLA associations seemingly driven largely by CMV exposure. The study gave a list of roughly 150 TCR beta chains associated with cytomegalovirus. Several of the top co-occurrence clusters appeared to be linked to parvovirus B19, influenza, CMV and Epstein-Barr virus, according to a later analysis. A later analysis found that TCR association rates varied across HLA loci, with DRB1 alleles showing the most associated TCRs and HLA-C alleles the fewest. When HLA alleles, especially DR and DQ, strongly co-occurred, TCR associations were difficult to assign to individual alleles. At a false discovery rate of 0.05, a later analysis linked 16,000 or so TCR beta sequences to specific HLA alleles. A later genetic analysis associated a missense DCLRE1C variant with V-gene and J-gene trimming of TCR beta chains, and an independent cohort replicated the association. Because HLA typing was unavailable for some donors at each locus, only the typed subset was used in association tests. For the cohort, immune exposure information was limited to CMV serostatus. Compared with equally common non-associated chains, HLA-associated TCR beta chains in a later analysis were more clonally expanded and had lower generation probabilities. Across donors, most TCR sequences were observed very rarely, whereas some public TCRs were present in many individuals. A few of the identified cytomegalovirus-associated TCR beta chains were confirmed in vitro to be specific for cytomegalovirus antigens. The authors suggested that the approach could potentially be generalized to other disease states and immunological phenotypes. A group of highly shared sequence variants was considered likely to be a technical artifact of the sequencing pipeline. The classifier was reported to diagnose cytomegalovirus status with high specificity and sensitivity in both the original and validation cohorts. A further reported finding was that TCR beta sequences accurately predicted the HLA-A and HLA-B alleles for most subjects in the first cohort. The 87-base-pair reads could not distinguish some IMGT-functional V segments, including TRBV6-2 and TRBV6-3, so those segments were excluded. Linkage disequilibrium might explain the correlated functional status among segregating V segments, but an unknown experimental factor could not be ruled out. The earlier analysis of about 600 of the donors excluded some 15 rarely observed V segments, including chromosome 9 orphons, because counts were too low. Roughly uniform sequencing depth across donors was assumed in presence/absence analyses, although this assumption may not hold. The cohort was sequenced for TCR beta chains only, and without alpha or paired-chain data the features that could be detected were limited. An earlier analysis of approximately 540 of the donors showed that most TCR beta V segments appeared in productive rearrangements either about 87% or about 30% of the time, which broadly matched IMGT annotations. Compared with the roughly 700-donor mean, donors in an Asian-associated ancestry cluster had fewer N-insertions in productive TCRs, according to a later genetic analysis.

The germline V gene (reference sequence) yields LNHDA for CDR1 and SQIVND for CDR2. The CDR3 contains 13 residues, cysteine and phenylalanine counted. CDR3 DNA only is kept here, 39 bases in frame from base 1. Trimming removed 9 bases from V and 4 bases from J, leaving 15 bases between the germline ends. Library generation was performed with the immunoSEQ multiplex PCR assay. A mixture of 60 forward primers for TCR Vbeta segments and 13 reverse primers for TCR Jbeta segments was used in the multiplex PCR. A multiplex PCR assay on genomic DNA amplified the CDR3 region of rearranged TCR beta genes. On the Illumina HiSeq System, the amplified TCR beta libraries were sequenced as 87-base-pair reads. Turning to the authors' computational methods: A later analysis counted about 82 million unique TCR beta chains across the 640 or so repertoires, and 10 million to 12 million of these chains were shared by at least two donors. To remove PCR and sequencing errors, raw reads were error-corrected and collapsed into unique sequences using a nearest-neighbor algorithm that merged closely related sequences. V, D and J gene segments were assigned by aligning CDR3 sequences to IMGT reference sequences. For a sequence to be retained, at least a six-nucleotide match to both a V gene segment and a J gene segment was required. Rearrangements were classified as productive when the CDR3 lacked stop codons and remained in frame with V and J, and all other rearrangements were classified as non-productive. Following IMGT convention, CDR3 was defined as the stretch from the second conserved V-encoded cysteine up to the conserved J-encoded phenylalanine. The earlier analysis of about 560 of the donors excluded any sequence lacking an unambiguous match to a single V gene segment. In an earlier analysis of 450 to 700 of the donors, V segments were called functional above 56.7% productive rearrangements and were called segregating when the between-donor standard deviation exceeded 5%. A statistical classification framework was developed to diagnose cytomegalovirus status using the catalog of TCR beta chain sequences. In a later analysis, V and J genes were assigned by comparing TCR nucleotide sequences against IMGT/GENE-DB human TR gene sequences. Using the TCRdist pipeline, a later analysis assigned CDR3 sequences along with most-parsimonious VDJ recombination scenarios. A later analysis defined each TCR beta chain by its CDR3 amino acid sequence plus V-gene family, and excluded reads lacking a unique V-gene family. To address suspected cross-contamination and a sequencing artifact, a later analysis removed 592 highly shared, low-generation-probability nucleotide sequences. A later analysis calculated a clonal expansion index for each public chain from normalized within-repertoire ranks of inferred template counts. In a later analysis, generation probabilities were computed with a VDJ recombination model fitted to out-of-frame rearrangements, and the resulting probabilities were checked against IGoR. Hypergeometric tests were used in a later analysis to score TCR-TCR, TCR-HLA and TCR-CMV co-occurrence, with a repertoire-size bias correction applied to the TCR pairs. In a later analysis, false discovery rates were estimated by permuting HLA or CMV assignments 20 times. In a later analysis, co-occurring TCRs were grouped with DBSCAN, and TCRdist sequence similarity was added when clustering was performed within HLA-allele-positive subsets. For co-occurrence clustering, repertoires with fewer than 30,000 or more than 120,000 public chains were excluded, along with five repertoires with anomalous nucleotide sharing. Sourced from immuneACCESS, this table was stored by TCRdb with only in-frame sequences that have V and J called. A share of the clones is absent; for the studies checked, an unresolved V gene accounts for under half, and the remainder has no known explanation. That table supplies the V and J calls and clone size; D and trimming were determined from the DNA. This sample has some 150,000 clones in its table, and approximately 80% of those were observed once. Less than 2.5% of the sample is held by the ten biggest clonotypes.

The receptor's source is a boy between 2 and 15 years old in good health and CMV-seronegative. The sequence joins TRBV19 to TRBJ1-2, with the D gene too uncertain to name. Sequencing was performed on PBMCs. The CDR3 protein: CASQRDLGYGYTF. The sequenced DNA is TGTGCCAGCCAACGGGATTTAGGCTATGGCTACACCTTC.